This T cell receptor (beta chain) was obtained from a study of cytomegalovirus exposure and HLA in healthy donors. With regard to this clone: What it binds is not known.

Study-wide results and caveats: Earlier findings revealed that most TCR beta V segments proved productive either about 90% or about 30% of the time.

The CDR3 covers 16 residues. From germline, CDR1 is WNHNN and CDR2 SYGVQD (reference sequence). The V segment lost 0 bases and the J segment 11 bases; nucleotides outside the gene matches: 14. The PCR had 60 Vbeta and 13 Jbeta primers. Original methodology: In a later analysis, around 10 million of some 80 million unique beta chains occurred in at least two donors. Assay used: immunoSEQ multiplex PCR; TCRdb lists only in-frame clones, some missing. That table furnishes V, J and clone size, whereas the DNA furnished D and trimming. The table for this sample gives 100,000 to 150,000 clones. The sequencing input was PBMCs. The clonotype originates from a man aged 30 to 39 in good health and CMV-seronegative. The chain employs TRBV10-1 and TRBJ2-5, with 8 nucleotides matching TRBD1. In DNA form, the CDR3 reads TGCGCCAGCAGTGAGTCTTCTCTCGGACAGGGATTACAGCAGTACTTC. Translating gives CASSESSLGQGLQQYF.